The 20 T cell receptor beta chains listed next were all sequenced from one sample in a study of T cell changes during pregnancy in multiple sclerosis (dated by TCRdb to between 2018 and 2021). The library was obtained by the immunoSEQ multiplex PCR assay. TCRdb stores this immuneACCESS table with in-frame sequences only. Part of the clones is absent; in the studies checked, under half of the shortfall reflects unresolved V genes, and no reason is known for the rest. The sample data list 50,000 to 70,000 clones, and 91% of these were observed just once. The ten largest clones capture roughly 5.7% of the sample. The sequenced sample was CD8+ T cells from peripheral blood mononuclear cells, obtained before pregnancy. Receptor source: a female donor with multiple sclerosis, enrolled in a pregnancy study.

The genes are TRBV11-2 and TRBJ1-1; unclear D gene. Per the germline V gene, CDR1 is SGHAT and CDR2 is FQNNGV. The V end was cut by 5 bases, the J end by 1 base, with 14 bases between. The length of the CDR3 is 15 residues. The CDR3 DNA reads TGTGCCAGCAGCCAATACACGTACCCGAACACTGAAGCTTTCTTT. Residues: CASSQYTYPNTEAFF.

This clone has only a few counts. The genes are TRBV6-1 and TRBJ2-2; TRBD1 agrees at 9 bases. Germline CDR1 is MNHNS and CDR2 is SASEGT. Trimming took 8 bases from V and 3 from J; bases not matched to a gene: 4. CDR3 length: 14 amino acids. The CDR3 region is CASVRTGDTGELFF. The CDR3 nucleotides read TGTGCCAGCGTTAGGACAGGGGACACCGGGGAGCTGTTTTTT.

The chain recombines TRBV6-5 with TRBJ1-2; D not certain. Germline-derived CDR1 and CDR2 are MNHEY and SVGAGI. The V and J ends lost 9 bases and 3 bases respectively, with 11 bases between them. CDR3 length: 12 amino acids. CDR3 sequence (DNA): TGTGCCAGTTTTCACTTGGACTATGGCTACACCTTC. It yields the protein CASFHLDYGYTF.

V gene TRBV6-5 combines with J gene TRBJ1-1, with 12 bases fitting TRBD1. CDR1 is MNHEY, CDR2 SVGAGI, per germline. CDR3 length: 15 residues. The V segment lost 5 bases and the J segment 3 bases; nucleotides outside the gene matches: 4. The CDR3, as DNA: TGTGCCAGCAGTCAGGGGACAGGGGGCTACACTGAAGCTTTCTTT. It encodes CASSQGTGGYTEAFF.

J is TRBJ2-7 and V is TRBV6-6; 7 bases fit TRBD2. CDR1 and CDR2 from the germline V gene are MNHNY and SVGAGI (reference sequence). The CDR3 is made up of 12 amino acids. V trimming: 7 bases; J trimming: 5 bases; junction bases outside the gene matches: 5. The CDR3 nucleotides are TGTGCCAGCAACCTACGGGGGGACGAGCAGTACTTC. Translation gives CASNLRGDEQYF.

V usage is TRBV2 and J usage is TRBJ2-2; 11 bases match TRBD1. Germline V gives CDR1 SNHLY, CDR2 FYNNEI. V shed 3 bases and J 6 bases; nucleotides not matched to a gene: 12. The CDR3 sequence is 18 residues long. As DNA, the CDR3 is TGTGCCAGCAGTGAGATGATAGGACAGGGGGCGCACGCCGGGGAGCTGTTTTTT. Translating it yields CASSEMIGQGAHAGELFF.

The rearrangement links TRBV6-4 to TRBJ2-2, with 9 nucleotides matching TRBD2. The germline gives CDR1 MRHNA, CDR2 SNTAGT. V lost 9 bases and J lost 5; bases outside the gene matches: 7. The CDR3 length is 14 residues. The CDR3 region has the DNA TGTGCCAGTAAGCGGGGGGACCAGACCGGGGAGCTGTTTTTT. Protein product: CASKRGDQTGELFF.

This clone was seen just once. The germline gene is not matched at one end of the junction; a read error may be the cause. The gene calls are TRBV6-6 and TRBJ1-1; 7 nucleotides agree with TRBD1. This CDR3 contains 14 residues. Germline CDR1 MNHNY, CDR2 SVGAGI (reference sequence). Written as DNA, the CDR3 is TGTGCCAGCAGTTATACAGGGGTGAACCCTGAAGCTTTCTTT. Residues: CASSYTGVNPEAFF.

This chain joins TRBV9 and TRBJ2-2; D perhaps matches TRBD2 (6 bases). This CDR3 spans 16 amino acids. Deletions cut 6 bases from V and 0 bases from J, with 15 bases between. From germline, CDR1 is SGDLS and CDR2 YYNGEE. CDR3 sequence: CASTSREVPNTGELFF. The CDR3 nucleotides read TGTGCCAGCACCTCCAGGGAGGTTCCGAACACCGGGGAGCTGTTTTTT.

The sample holds a few counts of this clone. The CDR3 coding sequence is TGTGCCAGCACTGGGACAGGCACTGAAGCTTTCTTT. Protein product: CASTGTGTEAFF. The V call is TRBV6-5, the J call TRBJ1-1, with 8 bases that match TRBD1. Germline loops: CDR1 MNHEY, CDR2 SVGAGI. Trimming took 7 bases from V and 4 from J; bases not matched to a gene: 2. The CDR3 sequence is 12 residues long.

This clone has a single count. The chain joins TRBV5-8 to TRBJ2-2; a possible D gene is TRBD2 (7 bases). CDR3 length: 15 residues. Trimming took off 2 bases at V and 5 bases at J, with 13 bases between the two ends. Per the germline V gene, CDR1 is SGHTS and CDR2 is YDEGEE. CDR3 residues: CASSLVRGLTGELFF. The DNA for the CDR3 is TGTGCCAGCAGCTTAGTGCGGGGGCTGACCGGGGAGCTGTTTTTT.

This chain joins TRBV9 and TRBJ2-1; 8 bases match TRBD1. Germline CDR1 SGDLS, CDR2 YYNGEE. The CDR3 is 15 amino acids. After removal of 3 bases from V and 4 bases from J, the junction contained 6 bases not matched to a gene. The CDR3 nucleotides are TGTGCCAGCAGCGCGACAGGGGCGATATACAATGAGCAGTTCTTC. Translated, it gives CASSATGAIYNEQFF.

This clone was picked up one time. Here the CDR3 DNA reads TGTGCCAGCAGCTTAGACTGGGGGGAGACCTACGAGCAGTACTTC. It encodes CASSLDWGETYEQYF. The rearrangement uses TRBV7-6 and TRBJ2-7; D perhaps matches TRBD2 (6 bases). V lost 1 base and J lost 2, with 12 bases in between. Germline V gene lookup returns CDR1 SGHVS and CDR2 FNYEAQ. The length of the CDR3 is 15 residues.

Sample share makes this clone medium-sized. The genes are TRBV6-4 and TRBJ2-3, with D possibly matching TRBD1 (6 bases). This CDR3 contains 15 residues. Germline lookup yields CDR1 MRHNA and CDR2 SNTAGT. The ends were cut back, 3 bases at V and 1 base at J, with 11 bases in the middle. The CDR3 reads CASSESAGGTDTQYF. The CDR3 nucleotides read TGTGCCAGCAGTGAATCGGCAGGGGGCACAGATACGCAGTATTTT.

This chain links TRBV7-8 with TRBJ2-7; a possible D gene is TRBD1 (5 bases). The CDR3 consists of 16 residues. From germline, CDR1 is SGHVS and CDR2 FQNEAQ. V shed 2 bases and J shed 0 bases, with 14 bases lying between them. CDR3 nucleotides: TGTGCCAGCAGCTTATGGGGCAGAGAAAGCTCCTACGAGCAGTACTTC. It is translated as CASSLWGRESSYEQYF.

The chain is built from TRBV27 and TRBJ2-1; 9 nucleotides match TRBD2. J lost 2 bases, V lost 3 bases, and 5 bases had no gene match. Germline V gene data show CDR1 as MNHEY and CDR2 as SMNVEV (reference sequence). The CDR3 consists of 16 residues. CDR3 in DNA: TGTGCCAGCAGTTTGGAAGCGGGGGGCACCTACAATGAGCAGTTCTTC. Its protein is CASSLEAGGTYNEQFF.

V gene TRBV19 combines with J gene TRBJ2-2; 8 positions match TRBD2. The trim removed 5 bases at V and 5 bases at J, leaving 10 bases unmatched. CDR1 is LNHDA, CDR2 SQIVND, per germline (reference sequence). This CDR3 has 16 residues. CDR3 sequence (DNA): TGTGCCAGTAGTCCGCGGGGGGCCCCGGGGACCGGGGAGCTGTTTTTT. Protein: CASSPRGAPGTGELFF.

In DNA, the CDR3 is TGTGCCAGCAGTCCCCCACAGGGGTCGGCCTACGAGCAGTACTTC. It yields the protein CASSPPQGSAYEQYF. This chain joins TRBV6-6 and TRBJ2-7; 7 nucleotides align to TRBD1. The CDR3 is 15 amino acids. Losses at the gene ends were 5 bases for V and 2 bases for J; bases not matched to a gene: 9. The germline gives CDR1 MNHNY, CDR2 SVGAGI (reference sequence).

The CDR3 DNA sequence: TGTGCCATCAGTGGGAGGACTAGCGGGGGGGCTGGAGATACGCAGTATTTT. Translation: CAISGRTSGGAGDTQYF. The rearrangement joins TRBV10-3 to TRBJ2-3, with TRBD2 identical over 15 bases. The germline V gene encodes CDR1 ENHRY and CDR2 SYGVKD. J gave up 5 bases and V 4 bases, and 7 bases lay outside the gene matches. This CDR3 is built from 17 residues.

This clone was found once. This chain connects TRBV13 to TRBJ2-5; no definite D call. Between the trimmed V and J ends, which lost 5 bases and 4 bases, there was a span of 11 bases. The CDR3 length is 13 residues. Germline V gene data show CDR1 as PRHDT and CDR2 as FYEKMQ (reference sequence). The CDR3: CASSATGLETQYF. The CDR3 nucleotides are TGTGCCAGCAGCGCGACGGGTTTAGAGACCCAGTACTTC.